The rows below give T cell receptor beta chains drawn from one sample of a study of cytomegalovirus exposure and HLA in healthy donors. TCRdb's table, derived via immunoSEQ multiplex PCR, lists solely in-frame clones and lacks some. The data contain tens of thousands of clones, 74% of them singletons. Material for sequencing was PBMCs. Every receptor here comes from a young woman in good health and CMV-seropositive. Both conserved end residues are part of each CDR3. A D gene is named only where the DNA matches it firmly. Only part of the rows carry a size: once, few, many, or a class if the clone is expanded.

d_call	v_call	j_call	clone_size	cdr3_aa	cdr3_nt
NA	TRBV4-1	TRBJ2-7	NA	CASSQGGLSSEQYF	TGCGCCAGCAGCCAAGGAGGGCTTTCCAGCGAGCAGTACTTC
TRBD1	TRBV5-4	TRBJ1-2	NA	CASTSGQGVYGYTF	TGTGCCAGTACATCGGGACAGGGGGTCTATGGCTACACCTTC
NA	TRBV5-1	TRBJ2-7	once	CASSPGTSNSYEQYF	TGCGCCAGCAGCCCGGGGACTTCTAACTCCTACGAGCAGTACTTC
NA	TRBV5-4	TRBJ2-3	NA	CASSLVGTRSFTDTQYF	TGTGCCAGCAGCTTGGTCGGGACTCGTTCTTTCACAGATACGCAGTATTTT
TRBD1	TRBV10-1	TRBJ1-1	NA	CASRPNRGYNTEAFF	TGCGCCAGCAGACCAAACAGGGGGTACAACACTGAAGCTTTCTTT
TRBD2	TRBV6-5	TRBJ2-3	NA	CASSYTSGDTQYF	TGTGCCAGCAGTTACACTAGCGGAGATACGCAGTATTTT
TRBD2	TRBV20-1	TRBJ2-3	NA	CSAPRGLAGYF	TGCAGTGCCCCGAGAGGACTAGCGGGCTATTTT
NA	TRBV7-8	TRBJ1-1	NA	CASSRREGIDTEAFF	TGTGCCAGCAGCCGTCGGGAGGGGATCGACACTGAAGCTTTCTTT
NA	TRBV29-1	TRBJ1-1	few	CSVEDTDTRAEAFF	TGCAGCGTTGAAGACACAGACACGAGGGCAGAAGCTTTCTTT
NA	TRBV4-3	TRBJ2-3	few	CASSPLGGVTDTQYF	TGCGCCAGCAGCCCCCTGGGCGGGGTCACAGATACGCAGTATTTT
NA	TRBV6-5	TRBJ1-5	NA	CASRRDSNQPQHF	TGTGCCAGCAGGCGCGATAGCAATCAGCCCCAGCATTTT
NA	TRBV11-2	TRBJ2-7	many	CASSPYVDGISYEQYF	TGTGCCAGCAGCCCTTACGTCGACGGGATCTCCTACGAGCAGTACTTC
NA	TRBV5-1	TRBJ1-2	NA	CASSGGGAGNYGYTF	TGCGCCAGCAGCGGAGGGGGGGCCGGGAACTATGGCTACACCTTC
NA	TRBV4-1	TRBJ1-2	NA	CASSQEPGSYNYGYTF	TGCGCCAGCAGCCAGGAACCGGGGTCGTATAACTATGGCTACACCTTC
TRBD2	TRBV27	TRBJ2-1	few	CASSSTLAGEEQFF	TGTGCCAGCAGTTCCACTCTAGCGGGAGAAGAGCAGTTCTTC
TRBD1	TRBV6-5	TRBJ1-1	once	CASSYGPGGYSTEAFF	TGTGCCAGCAGTTACGGTCCAGGGGGCTATTCCACTGAAGCTTTCTTT
NA	TRBV29-1	TRBJ2-2	few	CSVGQGLLGGELFF	TGCAGCGTTGGTCAGGGACTCCTTGGCGGGGAGCTGTTTTTT
TRBD1	TRBV30	TRBJ1-2	NA	CAWGTVTYGYTF	TGTGCCTGGGGGACAGTCACCTATGGCTACACCTTC
TRBD1	TRBV29-1	TRBJ1-1	NA	CSVGQGGNTEAFF	TGCAGCGTCGGACAGGGGGGGAACACTGAAGCTTTCTTT
NA	TRBV6-5	TRBJ1-2	NA	CASRTTGANYGYTF	TGTGCCAGCAGAACGACAGGAGCTAACTATGGCTACACCTTC
NA	TRBV7-2	TRBJ2-7	NA	CASSYSPYEQYF	TGTGCCAGCAGTTACAGCCCCTACGAGCAGTACTTC
TRBD2	TRBV5-6	TRBJ2-1	NA	CASSPGLAGEGEQFF	TGTGCCAGCAGCCCCGGACTAGCGGGAGAGGGCGAGCAGTTCTTC
TRBD2	TRBV7-6	TRBJ2-3	NA	CASSLAFASGSPDTQYF	TGTGCCAGCAGCTTAGCGTTTGCTAGCGGGAGTCCAGATACGCAGTATTTT
NA	TRBV30	TRBJ1-3	NA	CAWSVLVPFSGNTIYF	TGTGCCTGGAGTGTACTGGTGCCTTTCTCTGGAAACACCATATATTTT
NA	TRBV30	TRBJ1-4	NA	CAWSDSGQLFF	TGTGCCTGGAGTGACAGCGGCCAACTGTTTTTT
TRBD1	TRBV5-1	TRBJ1-1	few	CASTKDRVGTEAFF	TGCGCCAGCACTAAGGACAGGGTTGGCACTGAAGCTTTCTTT
NA	TRBV7-9	TRBJ1-2	NA	CASSSDIYGYTF	TGTGCCAGCAGCTCCGACATATATGGCTACACCTTC
TRBD2	TRBV5-1	TRBJ2-1	few	CASSQTSGRGDEQFF	TGCGCCAGCAGCCAGACTAGCGGGAGAGGGGATGAGCAGTTCTTC
NA	TRBV6-5	TRBJ1-1	NA	CASSWEGAVGTEAFF	TGTGCCAGCAGTTGGGAGGGCGCGGTAGGAACTGAAGCTTTCTTT
TRBD2	TRBV7-9	TRBJ2-1	NA	CASSFSSGRAADEQFF	TGTGCCAGCAGCTTTTCTAGCGGGAGGGCCGCCGATGAGCAGTTCTTC
TRBD2	TRBV18	TRBJ2-3	NA	CASSPSAGADTQYF	TGTGCCAGCTCACCGTCAGCGGGAGCAGATACGCAGTATTTT
NA	TRBV29-1	TRBJ1-1	few	CSVDTGLNTEAFF	TGCAGCGTCGACACAGGGCTGAACACTGAAGCTTTCTTT
NA	TRBV5-4	TRBJ2-7	NA	CASSGGLLSYEQYF	TGTGCCAGCAGCGGCGGCCTCCTATCCTACGAGCAGTACTTC
TRBD2	TRBV10-3	TRBJ2-7	once	CAISGSSGENYEQYF	TGTGCCATCAGTGGTTCTAGCGGGGAGAACTACGAGCAGTACTTC
NA	TRBV13	TRBJ2-3	NA	CASTLLEGLGQYF	TGTGCCAGCACCCTGCTAGAAGGACTTGGGCAGTATTTT
TRBD2	TRBV4-1	TRBJ2-5	NA	CASSPQSGRVETQYF	TGCGCCAGCAGCCCGCAGAGCGGGAGGGTGGAGACCCAGTACTTC
TRBD1	TRBV30	TRBJ1-2	once	CAWSVQGTGYGYTF	TGTGCCTGGAGTGTACAGGGGACAGGCTATGGCTACACCTTC
TRBD2	TRBV18	TRBJ2-7	once	CASSPGLAGGYEQYF	TGTGCCAGCTCCCCAGGACTAGCGGGAGGCTACGAGCAGTACTTC
NA	TRBV28	TRBJ1-5	NA	CASSSPDSHQPQHF	TGTGCCAGCAGTTCGCCGGACAGTCATCAGCCCCAGCATTTT
TRBD1	TRBV5-6	TRBJ2-7	NA	CASSWGTGGWREQYF	TGTGCCAGCAGCTGGGGGACAGGGGGCTGGCGGGAGCAGTACTTC
NA	TRBV29-1	TRBJ2-5	NA	CSALSGRTETQYF	TGCAGCGCTTTGAGTGGGAGGACAGAGACCCAGTACTTC
TRBD1	TRBV28	TRBJ1-2	NA	CASSYGTADYGYTF	TGTGCCAGCAGTTACGGGACAGCAGACTATGGCTACACCTTC
NA	TRBV7-9	TRBJ2-6	few	CASSFSSSGANVLTF	TGTGCCAGCAGCTTCTCGAGCTCTGGGGCCAACGTCCTGACTTTC
NA	TRBV5-6	TRBJ2-7	NA	CASSSLAEQYF	TGTGCCAGCAGCTCCCTAGCCGAGCAGTACTTC
TRBD1	TRBV7-8	TRBJ1-5	NA	CASSFGTGASNQPQHF	TGTGCCAGCAGCTTTGGGACAGGGGCGAGCAATCAGCCCCAGCATTTT